A single sample is the source of the 7 T cell receptor beta chains below, sequenced in a study of T cell responses to AZD1222 COVID-19 vaccine. Produced via immunoSEQ multiplex PCR; TCRdb's table is partial and in-frame only. The profile shows about 150,000 clones, 90% to 95% of them singletons. The material sequenced was peripheral blood, taken 28 days after the second AZD1222 dose. The receptors come from an adult who received the AZD1222 COVID-19 vaccine.

V gene TRBV5-1 combines with J gene TRBJ2-7; D unclear. There are 15 residues in the CDR3. Germline V gene lookup returns CDR1 SGHRS and CDR2 YFSETQ. Between the trimmed V and J ends, which lost 4 bases and 1 base, there was a span of 15 bases. CDR3 loop: CASSSPMSNSYEQYF. CDR3 DNA: TGCGCCAGCAGCAGCCCGATGTCCAATTCCTACGAGCAGTACTTC.

The V and J genes are TRBV5-1 and TRBJ2-5; TRBD2 agrees at 13 bases. This CDR3 is 17 amino acids long. Germline loops: CDR1 SGHRS, CDR2 YFSETQ. V was pared by 4 bases and J by 5 bases, with 11 bases of the junction left unmatched. The CDR3 sequence is CASSRGTSGVWRETQYF. DNA for the CDR3: TGCGCCAGCAGCCGGGGGACTAGCGGGGTCTGGAGGGAGACCCAGTACTTC.

The chain is built from TRBV28 and TRBJ1-2, with D possibly being TRBD1 (6 bases). Trimming left V 8 bases short and J 8 bases short, with 18 bases between. The CDR3 is made up of 13 amino acids. Germline-derived CDR1 and CDR2 are MDHEN and SYDVKM. The CDR3 DNA reads as TGTGCCAGCCGTCGACCGGGGGGCGGCGGCTACACCTTC. Amino acids: CASRRPGGGGYTF.

The rearrangement uses TRBV27 and TRBJ1-3; perhaps TRBD1 as D (5 bases). Trimming pared 6 bases from V and 4 bases from J, leaving 10 bases between. The CDR3 runs to 13 residues. CDR1 and CDR2 from the germline V gene are MNHEY and SMNVEV (reference sequence). The CDR3 protein is CASRGVSGNTIYF. The DNA for the CDR3 is TGTGCCAGCAGGGGGGTAAGCGGAAACACCATATATTTT.

J is TRBJ2-7 and V is TRBV5-5; 9 nucleotides align to TRBD1. Germline assignment: CDR1 SGHKS and CDR2 YYEKEE (reference sequence). This CDR3 region has 16 residues. V dropped 0 bases and J dropped 6; count of bases not matched to a gene: 10. The CDR3 spells CASSLVPGQGVVEQYF. The CDR3 DNA reads TGTGCCAGCAGCTTGGTTCCGGGACAGGGTGTCGTCGAGCAGTACTTC.

V usage is TRBV19 and J usage is TRBJ2-7, with a weak D call TRBD2 (6 bases). Deletions cut 3 bases from V and 5 bases from J, with 20 bases between. The CDR3 is made up of 16 amino acids. Germline V gene sequence: CDR1 LNHDA, CDR2 SQIVND (reference sequence). The CDR3 DNA is TGTGCCAGTAGTATTAGGGGCGGGACGCCTTCGGACGAGCAGTACTTC. Its translation is CASSIRGGTPSDEQYF.

The chain joins TRBV5-6 to TRBJ2-3; the match to TRBD2 covers 11 bases. V was clipped by 4 bases and J by 4 bases; unmatched bases: 5. The CDR3 runs to 15 residues. Looked up from germline, CDR1 is SGHDT and CDR2 is YYEEEE. For the CDR3, the DNA is TGTGCCAGCAGCCCGGGACTAGCGGAATCAGATACGCAGTATTTT. Amino acids: CASSPGLAESDTQYF.